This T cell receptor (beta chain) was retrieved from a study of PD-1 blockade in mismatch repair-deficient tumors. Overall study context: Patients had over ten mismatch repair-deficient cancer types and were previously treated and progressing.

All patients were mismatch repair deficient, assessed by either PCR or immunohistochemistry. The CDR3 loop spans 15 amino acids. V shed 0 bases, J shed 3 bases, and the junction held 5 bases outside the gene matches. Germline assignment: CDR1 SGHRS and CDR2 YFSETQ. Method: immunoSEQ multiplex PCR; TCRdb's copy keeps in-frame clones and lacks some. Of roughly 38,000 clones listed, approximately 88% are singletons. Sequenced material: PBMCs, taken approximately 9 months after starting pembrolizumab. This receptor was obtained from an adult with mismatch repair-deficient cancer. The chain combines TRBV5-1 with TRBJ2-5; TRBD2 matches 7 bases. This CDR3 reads CASSLVASGKETQYF. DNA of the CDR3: TGCGCCAGCAGCTTGGTGGCTAGCGGTAAAGAGACCCAGTACTTC.